This TCR beta chain was identified in a study of human T cells and chemical hapten exposure. The V gene's germline CDR1 is SGHRS and CDR2 YFSETQ. The V and J ends lost 0 bases and 9 bases respectively, with 16 bases between them. The CDR3 runs 14 residues. This clonotype occurred many times. Time point specified: patch test 1, 2 weeks after DPC sensitization. Noted treatment: therapeutic diphenylcyclopropenone sensitization with weekly scalp DPC. MiXCR, run by TCRdb on the RACE reads, gives a single entry per CDR3 protein. The sample has 70,000 to 100,000 distinct CDR3 sequences; 7.5% to 9% are singletons.

This clonotype originated in a woman aged 25-40 years with alopecia areata. Some clones in this sample may be carry-over from other donors' samples. The chain uses TRBV5-1 and TRBJ2-7; a weak D match, TRBD2 (6 bases). The starting material was whole blood, obtained in connection with sensitization to the hapten diphenylcyclopropenone (DPC). CDR3 region: CASSLGGLPDRQYF. The CDR3, as DNA: TGCGCCAGCAGCTTGGGGGGACTTCCGGATAGGCAGTACTTC.